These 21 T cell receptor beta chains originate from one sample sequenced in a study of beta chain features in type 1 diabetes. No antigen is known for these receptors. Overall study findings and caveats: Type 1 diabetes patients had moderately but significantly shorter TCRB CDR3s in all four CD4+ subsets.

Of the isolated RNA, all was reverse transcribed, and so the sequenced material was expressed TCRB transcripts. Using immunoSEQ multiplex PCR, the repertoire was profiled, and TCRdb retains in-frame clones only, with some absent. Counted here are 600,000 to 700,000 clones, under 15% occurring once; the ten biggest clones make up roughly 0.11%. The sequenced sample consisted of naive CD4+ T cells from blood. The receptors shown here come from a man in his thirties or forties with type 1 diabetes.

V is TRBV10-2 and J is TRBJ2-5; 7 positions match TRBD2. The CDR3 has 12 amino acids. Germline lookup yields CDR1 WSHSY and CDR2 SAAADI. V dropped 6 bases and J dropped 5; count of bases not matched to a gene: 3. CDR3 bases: TGCGCCAGCAGGAGGGAGGGGGAGACCCAGTACTTC. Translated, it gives CASRREGETQYF.

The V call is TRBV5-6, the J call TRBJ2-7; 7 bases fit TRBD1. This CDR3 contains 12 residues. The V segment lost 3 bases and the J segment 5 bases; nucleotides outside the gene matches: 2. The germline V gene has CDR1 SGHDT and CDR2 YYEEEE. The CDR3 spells CASSSTGNEQYF. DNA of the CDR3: TGTGCCAGCAGCTCGACAGGGAACGAGCAGTACTTC.

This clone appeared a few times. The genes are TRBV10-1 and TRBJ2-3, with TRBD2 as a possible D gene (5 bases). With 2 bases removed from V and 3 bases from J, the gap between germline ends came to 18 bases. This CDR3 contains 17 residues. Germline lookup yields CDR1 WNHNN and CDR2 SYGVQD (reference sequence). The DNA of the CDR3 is TGCGCCAGCAGTGAGGTCCCTGGGGAGCCCTCGACAGATACGCAGTATTTT. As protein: CASSEVPGEPSTDTQYF.

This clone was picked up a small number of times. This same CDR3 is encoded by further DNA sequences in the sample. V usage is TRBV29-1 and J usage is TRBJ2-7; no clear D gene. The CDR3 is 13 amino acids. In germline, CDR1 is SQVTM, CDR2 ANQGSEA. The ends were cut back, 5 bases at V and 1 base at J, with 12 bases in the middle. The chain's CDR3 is CSVSVLLSYEQYF. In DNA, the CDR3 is TGCAGCGTTTCGGTGCTCCTGTCCTACGAGCAGTACTTC.

Here the CDR3 DNA reads TGCGCCAGCAGCCCGAGACAAGGGGCAGTAGGTGGCTACACCTTC. The encoded protein is CASSPRQGAVGGYTF. This rearrangement joins TRBV5-1 to TRBJ1-2; the D gene is possibly TRBD1 (5 bases). This CDR3 is built from 15 residues. V shed 4 bases and J shed 7 bases, with 20 bases lying between them. Germline V gene sequence: CDR1 SGHRS, CDR2 YFSETQ.

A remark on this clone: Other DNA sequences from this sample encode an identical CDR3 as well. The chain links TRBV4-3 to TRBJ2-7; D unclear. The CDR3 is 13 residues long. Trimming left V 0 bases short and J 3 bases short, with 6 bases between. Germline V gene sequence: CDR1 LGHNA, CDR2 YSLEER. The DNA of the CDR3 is TGCGCCAGCAGCCAAGATCGAGTCTACGAGCAGTACTTC. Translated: CASSQDRVYEQYF.

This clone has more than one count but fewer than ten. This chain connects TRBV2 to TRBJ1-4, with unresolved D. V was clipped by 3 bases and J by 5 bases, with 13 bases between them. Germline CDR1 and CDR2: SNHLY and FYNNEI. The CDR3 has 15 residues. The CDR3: CASSDASGENEKLFF. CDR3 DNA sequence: TGTGCCAGCAGTGATGCCAGCGGCGAAAATGAAAAACTGTTTTTT. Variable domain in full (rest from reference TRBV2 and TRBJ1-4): EPEVTQTPSHQVTQMGQEVILRCVPISNHLYFYWYRQILGQKVEFLVSFYNNEISEKSEIFDDQFSVERPDGSNFTLKIRSTKLEDSAMYFCASSDASGENEKLFFGSGTQLSVL.

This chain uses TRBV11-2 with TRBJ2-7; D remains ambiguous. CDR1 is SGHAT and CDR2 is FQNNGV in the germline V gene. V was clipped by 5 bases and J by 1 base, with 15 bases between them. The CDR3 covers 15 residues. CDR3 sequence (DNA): TGTGCCAGCAGCCGTGGGTCGGTTGGGTCCTACGAGCAGTACTTC. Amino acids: CASSRGSVGSYEQYF.

The CDR3 sequence: CAISSSGVAGGYEQYF. CDR3 sequence (DNA): TGTGCCATCAGTTCCTCCGGTGTAGCGGGGGGCTACGAGCAGTACTTC. This rearrangement joins TRBV10-3 to TRBJ2-7, with TRBD2 matching 10 bases. The CDR3 sequence is 16 residues long. Germline-derived CDR1 and CDR2 are ENHRY and SYGVKD. Losses at the gene ends were 5 bases for V and 3 bases for J; bases not matched to a gene: 10.

The CDR3 region is CASSGRENTEAFF. In DNA form, the CDR3 reads TGTGCCAGCTCCGGCCGGGAGAACACTGAAGCTTTCTTT. The rearrangement uses TRBV6-5 and TRBJ1-1; D gene ambiguous. The CDR3 length is 13 residues. The germline gives CDR1 MNHEY, CDR2 SVGAGI. Trimming cost V 8 bases and J 1 base, with 11 bases left between them.

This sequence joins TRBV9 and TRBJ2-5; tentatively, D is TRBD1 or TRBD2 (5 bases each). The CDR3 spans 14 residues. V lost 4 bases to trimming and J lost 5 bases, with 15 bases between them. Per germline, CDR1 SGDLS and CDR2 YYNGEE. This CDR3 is CASSRSQGRETQYF. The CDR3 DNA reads TGTGCCAGCAGCCGTTCCCAGGGACGGGAGACCCAGTACTTC.

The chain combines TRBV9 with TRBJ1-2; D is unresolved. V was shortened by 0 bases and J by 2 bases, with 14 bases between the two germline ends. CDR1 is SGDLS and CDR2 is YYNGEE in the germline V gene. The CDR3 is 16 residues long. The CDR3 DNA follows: TGTGCCAGCAGCGTAGGGTCCCGGACGGGGAACTATGGCTACACCTTC. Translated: CASSVGSRTGNYGYTF.

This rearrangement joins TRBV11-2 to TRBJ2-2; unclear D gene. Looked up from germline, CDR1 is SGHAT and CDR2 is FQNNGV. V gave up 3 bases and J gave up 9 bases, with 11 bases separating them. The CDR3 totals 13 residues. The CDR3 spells CASSFTEARELFF. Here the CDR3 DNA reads TGTGCCAGCAGCTTCACTGAGGCCCGGGAGCTGTTTTTT.

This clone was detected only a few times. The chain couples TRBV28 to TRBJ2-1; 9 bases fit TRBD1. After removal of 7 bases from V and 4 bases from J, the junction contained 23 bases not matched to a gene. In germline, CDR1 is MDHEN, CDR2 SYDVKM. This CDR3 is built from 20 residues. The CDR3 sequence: CASTINGQGRRVAGYNEQFF. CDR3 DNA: TGTGCCAGCACCATTAACGGACAGGGGCGCCGAGTAGCGGGTTACAATGAGCAGTTCTTC.

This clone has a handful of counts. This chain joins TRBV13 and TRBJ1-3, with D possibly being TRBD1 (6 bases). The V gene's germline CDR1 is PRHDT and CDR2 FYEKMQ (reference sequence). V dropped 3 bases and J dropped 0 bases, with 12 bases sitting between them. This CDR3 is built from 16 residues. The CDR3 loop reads CASSLGGAYSGNTIYF. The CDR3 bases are TGTGCCAGCAGCTTGGGGGGCGCCTACTCTGGAAACACCATATATTTT. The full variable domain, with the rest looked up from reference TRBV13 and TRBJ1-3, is AAGVIQSPRHLIKEKRETATLKCYPIPRHDTVYWYQQGPGQDPQFLISFYEKMQSDKGSIPDRFSAQQFSDYHSELNMSSLELGDSALYFCASSLGGAYSGNTIYFGEGSWLTVV.

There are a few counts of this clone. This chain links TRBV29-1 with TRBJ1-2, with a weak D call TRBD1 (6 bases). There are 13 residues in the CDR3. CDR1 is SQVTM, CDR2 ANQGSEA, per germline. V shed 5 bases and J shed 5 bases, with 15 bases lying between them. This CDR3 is CSVLAGEEYGYTF. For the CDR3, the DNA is TGCAGCGTTCTTGCAGGGGAAGAATATGGCTACACCTTC.

CDR3 sequence (DNA): TGCGCCAGCAGCTTGTATACACAGCCTACCAACGTCCTGACTTTC. Translating it yields CASSLYTQPTNVLTF. The V gene is TRBV5-1, the J gene TRBJ2-6; no reliable D call. From germline, CDR1 is SGHRS and CDR2 YFSETQ. The germline V and J ends were trimmed by 1 base and 8 bases, with 13 bases remaining between them. The CDR3 runs to 15 residues.

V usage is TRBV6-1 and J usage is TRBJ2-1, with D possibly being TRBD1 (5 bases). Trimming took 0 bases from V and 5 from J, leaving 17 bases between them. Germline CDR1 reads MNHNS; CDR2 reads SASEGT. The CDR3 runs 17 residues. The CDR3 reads CASSEALGDVGDNEQFF. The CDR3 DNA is TGTGCCAGCAGTGAAGCGCTAGGTGATGTAGGGGACAATGAGCAGTTCTTC.

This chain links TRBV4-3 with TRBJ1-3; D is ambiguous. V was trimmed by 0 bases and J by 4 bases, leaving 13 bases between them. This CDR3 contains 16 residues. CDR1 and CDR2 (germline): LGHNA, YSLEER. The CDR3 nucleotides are TGCGCCAGCAGCCAAGAATCCCCCTGGACCGGAAACACCATATATTTT. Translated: CASSQESPWTGNTIYF.

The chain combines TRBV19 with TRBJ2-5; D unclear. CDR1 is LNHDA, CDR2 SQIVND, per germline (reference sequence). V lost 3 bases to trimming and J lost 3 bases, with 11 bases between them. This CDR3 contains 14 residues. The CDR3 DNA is TGTGCCAGTAGTATCGATGAAAGGGAAGAGACCCAGTACTTC. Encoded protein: CASSIDEREETQYF. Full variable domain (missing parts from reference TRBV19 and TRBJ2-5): DGGITQSPKYLFRKEGQNVTLSCEQNLNHDAMYWYRQDPGQGLRLIYYSQIVNDFQKGDIAEGYSVSREKKESFPLTVTSAQKNPTAFYLCASSIDEREETQYFGPGTRLLVL.

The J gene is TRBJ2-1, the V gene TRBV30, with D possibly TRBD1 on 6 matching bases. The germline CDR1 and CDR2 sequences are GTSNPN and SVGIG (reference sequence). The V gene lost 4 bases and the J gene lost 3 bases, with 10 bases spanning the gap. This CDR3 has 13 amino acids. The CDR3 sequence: CAWTLDSYNEQFF. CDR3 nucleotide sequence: TGTGCCTGGACCTTGGACAGCTACAATGAGCAGTTCTTC.